This TCR beta chain appears in the sequencing data of a study of T-cell memory formation after mild COVID-19 (dated by TCRdb to the early 2020s). In the study overall: TCR sequence clusters from the two donors were largely donor specific. T-cell clones expanding and contracting after mild COVID-19 in a couple of donors were tracked by longitudinal TCRalpha and TCRbeta repertoire sequencing. The cohort was made up of two young adult volunteers, one female and one male, who were previously healthy.

Ficoll-Paque density gradient centrifugation was the method used to isolate PBMCs. CDR1 and CDR2 are drawn from the germline V gene: MNHEY, SVGEGT. V is trimmed back by 4 bases and J by 4 bases, and the junction contains 13 bases that no gene match accounts for. The CDR3 starts with the cysteine, ends with the phenylalanine, and has 20 residues. Here the CDR3 DNA is all that survives: 60 bases in frame from base 1. Overall study outcomes, separate from this receptor: Contracting CD4+ clones were located mainly in the CM and EM memory subsets, whereas CD8+ clones were found to be enriched in EMRA. The second-wave clones that peaked on day 37 were not confirmed to be SARS-CoV-2 specific. The study covered only a couple of mild cases, and larger cohorts including severe cases with pre-infection samples were considered necessary. Balanced CD4/CD8 phenotypes were observed for clones contracting from day 15 to 85, whereas a bias towards CD4+ was observed for a second wave of clones expanding from day 15 to 37. Some responding clones were found in pre-infection memory, which suggests that pre-existing cross-reactive memory T cells took part in the SARS-CoV-2 response.

Sequencing took place on an Illumina NovaSeq 6000. TCRalpha and TCRbeta cDNA libraries were built by 5'RACE with constant-segment primers, adding sample barcodes and unique molecular identifiers. Trizol reagent was used to extract RNA from every sample. Library amplification was performed in two PCR steps, and a second sample barcode and Illumina TruSeq adapters were introduced in the second step. Sequencing of libraries was performed on an Illumina NovaSeq with 2 x 150 bp paired-end reads. The published analysis was carried out like this. Reads were demultiplexed and collapsed into UMI-guided consensus sequences with migec v1.2.7. With mixcr v2.1.11, UMI consensuses were aligned to TRA and TRB V and J templates and assembled into clonotypes. A clonotype was counted as expanded or contracted only if both edgeR and NoisET called the change significant, with noise models trained on biological replicates. For edgeR calls, a false discovery rate-adjusted p below 0.01 and a log2 fold-change threshold of 1 were applied. As an exploratory analysis of dynamics, max-normalized trajectories of the 1000 most abundant clonotypes were examined with PCA combined with hierarchical clustering. Each responding clone was given a CD4 or CD8 phenotype based on the CD4+ and CD8+ repertoires, which had been sequenced separately. In-frame beta chains were kept once TCRdb had trimmed the public reads at Q25 with fastp and called clones with MiXCR. Duplicate CDR3 protein sequences are folded into a single record with the most common DNA and genes. For this entry, the V and J calls and clone size follow TCRdb and not the study's own pipeline. The sample table shows around 300,000 distinct CDR3 sequences, and around 15% are seen once. The ten largest clones capture roughly a fifth of the sample.

In the case of this clonotype: It has no known antigen specificity. No per-base quality is available; no much larger clone lies one base away.

The TCR sequence derives from a man between 18 and 29 years old who had mild COVID-19 (a few samples of this study predate the infection). The sample titles of this study are shuffled in the database, so cell type and time point are left out; the donor was told from shared clones. The chain is encoded by TRBV6-2 or TRBV6-3 joined to TRBJ2-2; TRBD2 agrees with 15 junctional bases. Sequenced: PBMCs or a T cell subset sorted from them (not recorded which). The CDR3 corresponds to CASSSIIPGLAGGFTGELFF. The bases read TGTGCCAGCAGTTCAATCATCCCGGGACTAGCGGGGGGCTTCACCGGGGAGCTGTTTTTT.